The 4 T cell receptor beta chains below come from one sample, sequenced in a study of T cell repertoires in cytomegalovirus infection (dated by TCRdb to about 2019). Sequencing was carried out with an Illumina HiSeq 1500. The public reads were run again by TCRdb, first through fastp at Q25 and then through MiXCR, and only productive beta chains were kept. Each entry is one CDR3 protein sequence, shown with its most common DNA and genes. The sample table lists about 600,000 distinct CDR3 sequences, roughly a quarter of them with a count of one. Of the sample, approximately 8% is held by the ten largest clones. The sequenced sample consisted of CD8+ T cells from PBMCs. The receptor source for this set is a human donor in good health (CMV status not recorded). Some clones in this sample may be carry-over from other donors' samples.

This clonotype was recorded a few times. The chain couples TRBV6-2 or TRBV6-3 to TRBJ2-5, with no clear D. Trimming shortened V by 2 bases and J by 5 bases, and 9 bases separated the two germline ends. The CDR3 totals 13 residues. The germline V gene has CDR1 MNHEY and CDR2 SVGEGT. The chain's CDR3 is CASSYATVETQYF. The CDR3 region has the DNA TGTGCCAGCAGTTACGCCACTGTTGAGACCCAGTACTTC.

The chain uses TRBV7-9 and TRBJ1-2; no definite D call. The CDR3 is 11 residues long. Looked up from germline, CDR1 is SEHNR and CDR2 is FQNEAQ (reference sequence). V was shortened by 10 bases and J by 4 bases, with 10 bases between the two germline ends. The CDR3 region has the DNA TGTGCCACCCGACTAACCTATGGCTACACCTTC. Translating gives CATRLTYGYTF.

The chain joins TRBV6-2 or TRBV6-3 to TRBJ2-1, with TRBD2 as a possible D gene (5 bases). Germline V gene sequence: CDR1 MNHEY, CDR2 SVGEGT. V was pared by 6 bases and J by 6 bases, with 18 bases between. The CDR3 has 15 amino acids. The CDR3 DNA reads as TGTGCCAGCAGCCGCCTGAGCGGCCCCGTCAATGAGCAGTTCTTC. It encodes CASSRLSGPVNEQFF.

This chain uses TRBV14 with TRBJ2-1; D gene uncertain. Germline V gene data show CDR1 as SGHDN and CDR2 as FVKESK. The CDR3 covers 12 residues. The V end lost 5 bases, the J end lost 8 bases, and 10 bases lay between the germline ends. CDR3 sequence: CASSAPKDEQFF. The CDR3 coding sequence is TGTGCCAGCAGCGCACCGAAGGATGAGCAGTTCTTC.